These 15 T cell receptor beta chains originate from one sample sequenced in a study of shared clonotypes between healthy human individuals. The method was immunoSEQ multiplex PCR; TCRdb's version includes in-frame clones alone and lacks a portion of them. The sample consists of roughly 2 million clones, less than 95% of them appearing once. CD45RO negativity and positive selection for CCR7 defined naive CD8 cells, a population that excluded terminally differentiated effector memory CD45RA+ cells. The sequencing input was naive CD8+ T cells sorted from blood. These receptors were collected from a man aged 18 to 29 in good health.

DNA for the CDR3: TGTGCCAGCAGTAGGGGGGAGTACGACTACAATGAGCAGTTCTTC. Its translation is CASSRGEYDYNEQFF. This rearrangement joins TRBV6-5 to TRBJ2-1; either TRBD1 or TRBD2 may supply D (6 bases each). The V gene lost 5 bases and the J gene lost 3 bases, with 14 bases spanning the gap. CDR3 length: 15 amino acids. CDR1 and CDR2 (germline): MNHEY, SVGAGI.

The chain carries TRBV30 and TRBJ1-5; D perhaps matches TRBD1 (6 bases). In germline, CDR1 is GTSNPN, CDR2 SVGIG (reference sequence). Trimming removed 1 base from V and 3 bases from J, with 16 bases in between. The CDR3 is 16 residues long. The DNA of the CDR3 is TGTGCCTGGAGTGCGGGGGGCGGAATGAACAATCAGCCCCAGCATTTT. Protein: CAWSAGGGMNNQPQHF.

This chain links TRBV30 with TRBJ2-7; weak D call: TRBD2 (6 bases). The CDR3 totals 17 residues. Germline V gives CDR1 GTSNPN, CDR2 SVGIG (reference sequence). V was pared by 4 bases and J by 0 bases, with 22 bases between. This chain's CDR3 is CAWKGLLKAHFSYEQYF. CDR3 nucleotides: TGTGCCTGGAAGGGACTTCTCAAGGCCCATTTCTCCTACGAGCAGTACTTC. Looking up the rest from reference TRBV30 and TRBJ2-7 gives the full variable domain: SQTIHQWPATLVQPVGSPLSLECTVEGTSNPNLYWYRQAAGRGLQLLFYSVGIGQISSEVPQNLSASRPQDRQFILSSKKLLLSDSGFYLCAWKGLLKAHFSYEQYFGPGTRLTVT.

The gene calls are TRBV9 and TRBJ2-1; 10 bases fit TRBD2. The CDR3 contains 15 residues. Unmatched junction bases numbered 4, after V lost 3 bases and J lost 4 bases. The V gene's germline CDR1 is SGDLS and CDR2 YYNGEE. CDR3 sequence: CASSASGGVYNEQFF. The CDR3 DNA reads TGTGCCAGCAGCGCAAGCGGGGGGGTGTACAATGAGCAGTTCTTC.

The rearrangement uses TRBV19 and TRBJ1-3; no clear D gene. The CDR3 totals 16 residues. V was clipped by 9 bases and J by 0 bases, with 18 bases between them. Germline V gives CDR1 LNHDA, CDR2 SQIVND (reference sequence). The CDR3 sequence: CASFRATPFSGNTIYF. Written as DNA, the CDR3 is TGTGCCAGCTTCCGGGCCACTCCCTTCTCTGGAAACACCATATATTTT.

This clone is a singleton in its sample. This rearrangement joins TRBV13 to TRBJ1-1; a weak D match, TRBD1 (6 bases). Germline CDR1 PRHDT, CDR2 FYEKMQ (reference sequence). This CDR3 has 15 amino acids. Trimming took 1 base from V and 3 from J, leaving 12 bases between them. Here the CDR3 reads CASSLVTGPDTEAFF. The CDR3 DNA reads as TGTGCCAGCAGCTTAGTGACAGGACCAGACACTGAAGCTTTCTTT. Combining the CDR3 with reference TRBV13 and TRBJ1-1 gives the whole variable domain AAGVIQSPRHLIKEKRETATLKCYPIPRHDTVYWYQQGPGQDPQFLISFYEKMQSDKGSIPDRFSAQQFSDYHSELNMSSLELGDSALYFCASSLVTGPDTEAFFGQGTRLTVV.

The chain recombines TRBV5-6 with TRBJ2-1; 7 positions agree with TRBD2. Germline-derived CDR1 and CDR2 are SGHDT and YYEEEE. V lost 4 bases to trimming and J lost 3 bases; unmatched junction nucleotides: 7. This CDR3 comprises 15 residues. CDR3 residues: CASSPGEGYYNEQFF. The CDR3, as DNA: TGTGCCAGCAGCCCCGGGGAGGGGTACTACAATGAGCAGTTCTTC. The full variable domain, its missing parts supplied by reference TRBV5-6 and TRBJ2-1, is DAGVTQSPTHLIKTRGQQVTLRCSPKSGHDTVSWYQQALGQGPQFIFQYYEEEERQRGNFPDRFSGHQFPNYSSELNVNALLLGDSALYLCASSPGEGYYNEQFFGPGTRLTVL.

The rearrangement links TRBV7-9 to TRBJ2-3; D not certain. Trimming removed 5 bases from V and 3 bases from J, with 18 bases in between. The CDR3 runs to 16 residues. The germline CDR1 and CDR2 sequences are SEHNR and FQNEAQ (reference sequence). CDR3 sequence (DNA): TGTGCCAGCAGCACGCCTTGGGGATCTGGGACAGATACGCAGTATTTT. Residues: CASSTPWGSGTDTQYF.

This chain uses TRBV16 with TRBJ1-2, with D unresolved. Between the trimmed V and J ends, which lost 4 bases and 4 bases, there was a span of 16 bases. Germline V gene data show CDR1 as KGHSY and CDR2 as FQNENV. This CDR3 is built from 15 residues. Written as DNA, the CDR3 is TGTGCCAGCAGCCCGCCGGGAGAATTGTTCTATGGCTACACCTTC. Its protein product is CASSPPGELFYGYTF.

The rearrangement links TRBV4-1 to TRBJ1-2, with 7 bases aligning to TRBD1. The CDR3 consists of 15 residues. Germline V lookup: CDR1 MGHRA, CDR2 YSYEKL. The V segment lost 2 bases and the J segment 3 bases; nucleotides outside the gene matches: 6. CDR3 amino acids: CASSQPGTADYGYTF. CDR3 sequence (DNA): TGCGCCAGCAGCCAACCCGGGACAGCCGACTATGGCTACACCTTC.

V and J are TRBV2 and TRBJ1-1; 8 bases map to TRBD1. The V and J ends lost 6 bases and 1 base, in that order; junction bases with no gene match: 13. CDR3 length: 17 amino acids. The germline V gene encodes CDR1 SNHLY and CDR2 FYNNEI. The CDR3 protein is CASSAGGAGYWNTEAFF. CDR3 nucleotide sequence: TGTGCCAGCAGCGCAGGGGGCGCGGGTTACTGGAACACTGAAGCTTTCTTT.

The gene calls are TRBV4-1 and TRBJ2-3; D assignment may be TRBD1 or TRBD2 (6 bases each). The CDR3 contains 16 residues. The V gene's germline CDR1 is MGHRA and CDR2 YSYEKL. Trimming pared 0 bases from V and 4 bases from J, leaving 14 bases between. The CDR3 loop is CASSQDGGGLADTQYF. The DNA for the CDR3 is TGCGCCAGCAGCCAAGATGGAGGGGGGCTGGCAGATACGCAGTATTTT.

The chain links TRBV4-1 to TRBJ2-5, with no clear D. Germline CDR1 and CDR2: MGHRA and YSYEKL. V was clipped by 1 base and J by 4 bases, with 19 bases between them. The CDR3 runs to 17 residues. DNA of the CDR3: TGCGCCAGCAGCCAAGTGGGTCCCAGCGCCCTAGGAGAGACCCAGTACTTC. Its translation: CASSQVGPSALGETQYF.

Comment on this clone: Distinct nucleotide sequences in the sample also encode this CDR3. The chain joins TRBV27 to TRBJ2-5, with D tentatively TRBD1 (5 bases). With 3 bases removed from V and 5 bases from J, the gap between germline ends came to 13 bases. Germline assignment: CDR1 MNHEY and CDR2 SMNVEV (reference sequence). CDR3 size: 14 residues. The CDR3 sequence is CASSFLGAQETQYF. In DNA, the CDR3 is TGTGCCAGCAGTTTCCTAGGGGCTCAGGAGACCCAGTACTTC.

For this clone: This sample includes further DNA sequences coding for the same CDR3. This CDR3 is CASSYVGELFF. DNA for the CDR3: TGTGCCAGCAGTTACGTTGGGGAGCTGTTTTTT. The chain joins TRBV6-6 to TRBJ2-2; no definite D call. V was shortened by 2 bases and J by 8 bases, with 3 bases between the two germline ends. The CDR3 spans 11 residues. Germline V gives CDR1 MNHNY, CDR2 SVGAGI (reference sequence).